This TCR beta chain comes out of a study of T cell responses to AZD1222 COVID-19 vaccine (dated by TCRdb to 2020 to 2022). Regarding the study in general: AZD1222 recipients whose second dose came at about 4 weeks and those whose second dose came at about 12 weeks were combined into one group, since spike-specific TCR depth and breadth did not differ between the two schedules. Enrollment into the trials was organized by age into subgroups of 18-55, 56-69 and 70-plus years, and those subgroups contained about 160, 30 and 59 TCR-sequenced participants, respectively. A total of 230 to 250 trial participants underwent TCR sequencing, of whom some 210 received two doses of AZD1222 and some 25 received two doses of the MenACWY control vaccine. On the study overall, not on this receptor specifically: Participants were mostly white British and included more females than males, and it was suggested by the authors that clonal diversity may have been underestimated. In the small 56-69-year group, the increase in depth fell short of significance, most likely because of low power. Reportedly, close to half of the unique spike-specific TCRs recognized epitopes lying outside the regions that are mutated in the B.1.351 and B.1.1.7 variants. Conclusions about previously exposed vaccinees are limited, since just five or six AZD1222 recipients were seropositive for SARS-CoV-2 at baseline. Because no day 14 peak-response samples were available, repertoires were characterized only after the peak T cell response. The vaccine-associated CD4 TCRs covered the entire spike protein, and the dominant responses fell in regions 160-218 and 743-854. After two AZD1222 doses, spike-specific TCR breadth and depth were significantly higher than at day 0 and than in MenACWY recipients.

As to this clone: The antigen it binds to is not known. Nothing much larger sits one base from this clone, and base qualities are not available.

The time point tag for this specimen amounts to: baseline before first vaccination. Samples from vaccinated people were obtained from the UK trials COV001 and COV002, which included a single-blind randomized controlled phase 2/3 trial of AZD1222 (ChAdOx1 nCoV-19) in healthy adults. For TCRbeta chain sequencing, PBMC samples from trial participants were taken at day 0 and at day 28 after the second dose. The CDR3 regions of human TCRbeta chains were analyzed by immunosequencing. On the study's bioinformatics: Repertoire TCRs were matched against a reference library of SARS-CoV-2-specific TCRs generated with the MIRA antigen-specificity platform. Breadth was defined as the fraction of unique TCRs that were SARS-CoV-2-associated, and depth was defined as the fraction of total T cells that were SARS-CoV-2-associated. Each spike-specific TCR was assigned to its reactive spike region and to a CD4 or CD8 class using the MIRA data. Log10-transformed breadth and depth values were compared by one-way ANOVA with Sidak's multiple comparisons tests. TCRdb holds this immuneACCESS table with in-frame rearrangements only. Some clones are missing; in checked studies, unresolved V genes explain under half, and the rest has no known cause. V, J and clone size reflect that table, while D and trimming were determined from the DNA. For this sample the table gives over 130,000 clones, of which around 93% were detected only once. Around 4.7% of the sample is taken by the ten largest.

The clonotype originates from an adult in good health. The sample consisted of peripheral blood, taken on day 0 of AZD1222 vaccination.

Here the CDR3 is given as CASSQDLTSGTNTGELFF. Read as DNA, the sequence is TGTGCCAGCAGCCAAGATCTTACTAGCGGGACGAACACCGGGGAGCTGTTTTTT. The chain is assembled from TRBV4-2 and TRBJ2-2, and 10 junction bases match TRBD2. CDR1 LGHNA and CDR2 YNFKEQ were looked up in the germline V gene. V is cut back by 0 bases and J by 0 bases, with 4 bases in the junction unmatched. Counted from cysteine to phenylalanine, this CDR3 has 18 amino acids. Only the CDR3 portion is preserved as DNA: 54 bases, with reading frame beginning at the first base.